Presented here are 8 T cell receptor beta chains from one specimen sequenced in a study of blood T cell repertoires in COVID-19. Some clones are missing from TCRdb's copy, which holds only in-frame ones; the method was immunoSEQ multiplex PCR. This table has 450,000 to 500,000 clones, about 85% appearing once. The specimen was PBMCs or T cells enriched from blood (not recorded which). The receptors were sampled from a woman under 30 who had recovered from COVID-19.

The J gene is TRBJ1-1, the V gene TRBV21-1; TRBD1 is the table's D call and was not checked against the DNA. TRBV21-1 is a pseudogene locus. The CDR3 has 18 amino acids. In nucleotides, the CDR3 is TGTGCCAGCGACAATCTACCCACCCCTTACAGGGAAGTCACTGAAGCTTTCTTT. It encodes CASDNLPTPYREVTEAFF.

The chain recombines TRBV21-1 with TRBJ1-5; the table's TRBD1 call for D was not verified on the DNA. TRBV21-1 represents a pseudogene. This CDR3 has 19 residues. CDR3 region: CASSKGRDRAPAEGQPQHF. CDR3 in DNA: TGTGCCAGCAGCAAAGGACGGGACAGGGCCCCCGCGGAGGGTCAGCCCCAGCATTTT.

This chain's CDR3 is CAISEGIYGYTF. CDR3 DNA: TGTGCCATCAGTGAGGGCATATATGGCTACACCTTC. The chain couples TRBV10-3 to TRBJ1-2; no definite D call. V dropped 2 bases and J dropped 5 bases, with 6 bases sitting between them. Germline V lookup: CDR1 ENHRY, CDR2 SYGVKD. This CDR3 has 12 amino acids.

The V and J genes are TRBV5-5 and TRBJ2-5; 11 positions agree with TRBD2. This CDR3 contains 18 residues. V lost 3 bases, J lost 5 bases, and 15 bases stayed unmatched. Per germline, CDR1 SGHKS and CDR2 YYEKEE (reference sequence). The CDR3 sequence is CASSSPLLAGGPRETQYF. The CDR3 DNA follows: TGTGCCAGCAGCTCCCCCCTTCTAGCGGGGGGCCCTCGGGAGACCCAGTACTTC.

The chain uses TRBV6-5 and TRBJ2-5; possibly TRBD1 for D (5 bases). Germline values: CDR1 MNHEY, CDR2 SVGAGI. This CDR3 is 13 amino acids long. The V gene lost 6 bases and the J gene lost 2 bases, with 10 bases spanning the gap. This chain's CDR3 is CASRGRVQETQYF. CDR3 nucleotide sequence: TGTGCCAGCAGGGGCAGGGTGCAAGAGACCCAGTACTTC.

This chain joins TRBV7-2 and TRBJ2-5, with D tentatively TRBD2 (7 bases). Trimming left V 0 bases short and J 6 bases short, with 14 bases between. The CDR3 consists of 15 residues. Per germline, CDR1 SGHTA and CDR2 FQGNSA. CDR3 bases: TGTGCCAGCAGCTTAGCGCGGGGGCCTCGACAGACCCAGTACTTC. Translation: CASSLARGPRQTQYF.

V usage is TRBV11-2 and J usage is TRBJ1-3; tentatively, D is TRBD1 (6 bases). The CDR3 is 15 residues long. Germline CDR1 and CDR2: SGHAT and FQNNGV. V lost 0 bases and J lost 3, with 9 bases in between. The CDR3 sequence: CASSLEGAGGNTIYF. DNA for the CDR3: TGTGCCAGCAGCTTAGAGGGGGCAGGTGGAAACACCATATATTTT.

V and J are TRBV24-1 and TRBJ2-2, with D maybe TRBD2 (6 bases). V was trimmed by 3 bases and J by 3 bases, leaving 16 bases between them. The V gene's germline CDR1 is KGHDR and CDR2 SFDVKD. The CDR3 spans 17 residues. CDR3 protein: CATSDPPGVFDTGELFF. The DNA for the CDR3 is TGTGCCACCAGTGATCCCCCGGGGGTCTTCGACACCGGGGAGCTGTTTTTT.